This TCR beta chain was recorded in a study of shared clonotypes between healthy human individuals. Trimming stripped 0 bases from V and 2 bases from J, with 13 bases between. CDR3 size: 16 residues. CDR1 KGHSH and CDR2 LQKENI come from the germline V gene. The assay was carried out at the deep level. Produced via immunoSEQ multiplex PCR; TCRdb's table is partial and in-frame only. The sample consists of some 2,500,000 clones, under 95% of them appearing once. The origin of this receptor is a man younger than 35 in good health. Some clones in this sample may be carry-over from other donors' samples. Sequencing was carried out using naive CD4+ T cells from PBMCs. Subset in this sample: CD45RA+ positively selected. The chain uses TRBV18 and TRBJ1-1, with no clear D. CDR3 nucleotides: TGTGCCAGCTCACCACCGTCAGGACGGTCAAACACTGAAGCTTTCTTT. It yields the protein CASSPPSGRSNTEAFF.